This T cell receptor (beta chain) comes out of a study of T cell responses to AZD1222 COVID-19 vaccine. Study findings and constraints: Dominant at 160-218 and 743-854, vaccine-associated CD4 TCRs also spanned spike. Reportedly, nearly half the spike-specific TCRs target unmutated variant regions. None of the repertoires were sampled until the peak T cell response had passed.

Note on this clone: The target antigen is unknown.

Germline V gene sequence: CDR1 SEHNR, CDR2 FQNEAQ (reference sequence). This CDR3 contains 14 residues. Between the trimmed V and J ends, which lost 3 bases and 7 bases, there was a span of 16 bases. Clones were read by immunoSEQ multiplex PCR, and TCRdb kept only the in-frame ones, dropping some. The table has about 120,000 clones, 86% seen once. The sequence was collected from an adult in good health. This specimen was peripheral blood, taken on day 0 of AZD1222 vaccination. The chain uses TRBV7-9 and TRBJ2-7, with D tentatively TRBD1 (6 bases). In nucleotides, the CDR3 is TGTGCCAGCAGCTTTGGGGGCCCGACACGAGAGCAGTACTTC. Translation gives CASSFGGPTREQYF.